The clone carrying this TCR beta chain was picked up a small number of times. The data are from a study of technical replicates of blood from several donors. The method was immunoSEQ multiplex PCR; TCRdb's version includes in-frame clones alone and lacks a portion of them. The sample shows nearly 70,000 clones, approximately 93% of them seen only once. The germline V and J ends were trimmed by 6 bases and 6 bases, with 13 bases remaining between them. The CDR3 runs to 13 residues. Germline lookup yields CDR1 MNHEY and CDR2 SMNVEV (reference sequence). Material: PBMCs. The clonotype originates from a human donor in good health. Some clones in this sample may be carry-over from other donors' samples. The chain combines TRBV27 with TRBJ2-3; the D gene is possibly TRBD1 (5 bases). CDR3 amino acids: CASRWQGTDTQYF. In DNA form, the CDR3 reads TGTGCCAGCAGGTGGCAGGGAACCGATACGCAGTATTTT.